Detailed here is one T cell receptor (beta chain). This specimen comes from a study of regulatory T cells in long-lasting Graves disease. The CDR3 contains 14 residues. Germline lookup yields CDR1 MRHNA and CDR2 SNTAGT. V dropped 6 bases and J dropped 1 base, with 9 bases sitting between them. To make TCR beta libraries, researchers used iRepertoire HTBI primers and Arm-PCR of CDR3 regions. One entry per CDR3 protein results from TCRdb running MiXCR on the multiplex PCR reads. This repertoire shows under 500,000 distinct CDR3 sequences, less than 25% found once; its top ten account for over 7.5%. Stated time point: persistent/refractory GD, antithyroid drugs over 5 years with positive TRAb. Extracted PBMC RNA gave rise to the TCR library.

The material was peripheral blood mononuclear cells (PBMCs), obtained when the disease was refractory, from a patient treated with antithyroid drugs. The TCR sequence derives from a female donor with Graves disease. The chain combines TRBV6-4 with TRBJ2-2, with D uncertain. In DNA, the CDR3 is TGTGCCAGCAGAACGGGCCAGAACACCGGGGAGCTGTTTTTT. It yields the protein CASRTGQNTGELFF.